The 27 T cell receptor beta chains given below trace back to one sample, sequenced in a study of post-analysis software for immune sequencing data. Overall study results and limits: Patients used about five TRBV segments, including TRBV5-6, TRBV5-1 and TRBV20-1, more often than controls.

These receptors lack a known antigen. Every TCR beta cDNA library bore unique molecular identifiers. TCRdb redid the calling of the PCR reads with MiXCR, one entry per CDR3 protein. This sample has 350,000 to 500,000 distinct CDR3 sequences, with 39% found just once. The sample comprised blood. The source of these receptors is a girl aged 2-9 years with multiple sclerosis.

The rearrangement uses TRBV5-1 and TRBJ2-4; no definite D call. Per germline, CDR1 SGHRS and CDR2 YFSETQ. Trimming took off 4 bases at V and 3 bases at J, with 14 bases between the two ends. This CDR3 is built from 15 residues. This CDR3 reads CASSARGVGKNIQYF. For the CDR3, the DNA is TGCGCCAGCAGCGCCCGAGGAGTAGGCAAAAACATTCAGTACTTC.

Notes on this clonotype: The junction differs from germline at one of its ends, possibly a read error. The J gene is TRBJ2-5, the V gene TRBV29-1; D possibly corresponds to TRBD1 (6 bases). This CDR3 has 13 residues. Per the germline V gene, CDR1 is SQVTM and CDR2 is ANQGSEA. CDR3 sequence (DNA): TGCAGCGTTGCAGGGGACCGAAAAGAGACCCGGTACTTC. Its protein product is CSVAGDRKETRYF.

This chain's CDR3 is CASSPRGGTRSYEQYF. CDR3 DNA sequence: TGTGCCAGCAGCCCCCGGGGCGGGACCCGATCCTACGAGCAGTACTTC. The chain couples TRBV13 to TRBJ2-7; D is perhaps TRBD2 (6 bases). The CDR3 spans 16 residues. The germline gives CDR1 PRHDT, CDR2 FYEKMQ (reference sequence). V lost 5 bases and J lost 1, with 18 bases in between.

The chain couples TRBV20-1 to TRBJ2-3; no clear D gene. This CDR3 has 12 amino acids. V dropped 8 bases and J dropped 2 bases, with 11 bases sitting between them. CDR1 and CDR2 (germline): DFQATT, SNEGSKA (reference sequence). The CDR3 DNA sequence: TGCAGTACGTTGCCCACCACAGATACGCAGTATTTT. Translated: CSTLPTTDTQYF.

On this clonotype: Relative to the germline gene, one junction end is altered; a read error may explain this. The chain combines TRBV7-6 with TRBJ1-5; no firm D call. The CDR3 has 18 residues. Per the germline V gene, CDR1 is SGHVS and CDR2 is FNYEAQ. Here the CDR3 DNA reads TGTGCCAGCAGCGATACAAAGCCGACGGTCTATAGCAATCAGCCCCGGCATTTT. It is translated as CASSDTKPTVYSNQPRHF.

Details on this clonotype: Just one base apart from a much larger clone, this may be a read error. CDR3 DNA sequence: TGTGCCGGCAGCTTGGGCCTGGGGGAGACCCAGTACTTC. Protein sequence: CAGSLGLGETQYF. V and J are TRBV7-9 and TRBJ2-5; D not resolved. The CDR3 consists of 13 residues. CDR1 is SEHNR, CDR2 FQNEAQ, per germline (reference sequence).

The chain joins TRBV5-1 to TRBJ1-2; D possibly corresponds to TRBD1 (6 bases). The ends were cut back, 2 bases at V and 6 bases at J, with 14 bases in the middle. CDR1 is SGHRS, CDR2 YFSETQ, per germline. CDR3 size: 14 residues. CDR3 DNA: TGCGCCAGCAGCTTAGCGGGGGCTGGGAATGGCTACACCTTC. This codes for CASSLAGAGNGYTF.

This chain links TRBV5-5 with TRBJ1-2; TRBD1 matches 7 bases. This CDR3 is built from 13 residues. CDR1 SGHKS and CDR2 YYEKEE come from the germline V gene (reference sequence). Losses at the gene ends were 5 bases for V and 8 bases for J; bases not matched to a gene: 9. This chain's CDR3 is CASSLDRDLGYTF. In DNA, the CDR3 is TGTGCCAGCAGTTTAGACAGGGACCTCGGCTACACCTTC. The whole variable domain, filled in from reference TRBV5-5 and TRBJ1-2, reads DAGVTQSPTHLIKTRGQQVTLRCSPISGHKSVSWYQQVLGQGPQFIFQYYEKEERGRGNFPDRFSARQFPNYSSELNVNALLLGDSALYLCASSLDRDLGYTFGSGTRLTVV.

This chain connects TRBV27 to TRBJ2-1; 11 bases are a match to TRBD1. From germline, CDR1 is MNHEY and CDR2 SMNVEV (reference sequence). This CDR3 has 12 residues. The trim removed 3 bases at V and 15 bases at J, leaving 4 bases unmatched. The CDR3 bases are TGTGCCAGCAGTTTCCCGGGACAGGGGGTGTTCTTC. Translating it yields CASSFPGQGVFF.

Only one count was recorded for this clonotype. The chain combines TRBV12-3 or TRBV12-4 with TRBJ2-2; possibly TRBD2 for D (6 bases). The CDR3 is made up of 14 amino acids. V shed 3 bases and J shed 5 bases, with 10 bases lying between them. CDR3 loop: CASSFGGQTGELFF. Written as DNA, the CDR3 is TGTGCCAGCAGTTTCGGAGGGCAAACCGGGGAGCTGTTTTTT.

The rearrangement uses TRBV29-1 and TRBJ1-6, with a tentative D call TRBD1 (6 bases). CDR3 size: 13 residues. Germline values: CDR1 SQVTM, CDR2 ANQGSEA. V lost 6 bases and J 5 bases, leaving 11 bases between the germline ends. CDR3 sequence reads: CSVKGQHNSPLHF. CDR3 DNA sequence: TGCAGCGTAAAGGGACAACATAATTCACCCCTCCACTTT.

This clonotype was counted only a few times. J is TRBJ1-2 and V is TRBV7-6; weak D call: TRBD1 (5 bases). This CDR3 has 17 residues. CDR1 and CDR2 (germline): SGHVS, FNYEAQ. The germline V and J ends were trimmed by 2 bases and 1 base, with 17 bases remaining between them. Here the CDR3 DNA reads TGTGCCAGCAGCTTACCGCCAGCAGGGACCCTTAACTATGGCTACACCTTC. Translating it yields CASSLPPAGTLNYGYTF.

This clonotype was observed a few times. The rearrangement joins TRBV7-9 to TRBJ2-5; D might be TRBD2 (6 bases). The J call may be incorrect, as the DNA end agrees better with TRBJ2-7. In germline, CDR1 is SEHNR, CDR2 FQNEAQ (reference sequence). The CDR3 runs to 16 residues. In DNA form, the CDR3 reads TGTGCCAGCAGCTCGGGGGAGACACCCGAGGTGGACGAGCAGTACTTC. Its translation is CASSSGETPEVDEQYF.

This clonotype was seen only a few times. The V call is TRBV29-1, the J call TRBJ2-7; D is unclear. Per the germline V gene, CDR1 is SQVTM and CDR2 is ANQGSEA. Trimming took off 5 bases at V and 4 bases at J, with 9 bases between the two ends. The CDR3 totals 11 residues. The CDR3, as DNA: TGCAGCGTTAACGGGTGGTACGAGCAGTACTTC. Protein sequence: CSVNGWYEQYF.

This clonotype was detected many times. The chain employs TRBV6-2 or TRBV6-3 and TRBJ2-7; 7 nucleotides agree with TRBD1. This CDR3 has 13 amino acids. The germline CDR1 and CDR2 sequences are MNHEY and SVGEGT. V gave up 8 bases and J gave up 0 bases; unmatched junction bases: 4. Here the CDR3 DNA reads TGTGCCAGCGAGGGGGCGAGCTCCTACGAGCAGTACTTC. This translates into CASEGASSYEQYF.

CDR3 nucleotides: TGTGCCTGGAGTGCTTCCGTGATGGGGGGCTACACCTTC. Encoded protein: CAWSASVMGGYTF. The chain carries TRBV30 and TRBJ1-2, with unresolved D. Trimming left V 1 base short and J 8 bases short, with 14 bases between. The CDR3 is 13 amino acids. The germline CDR1 and CDR2 sequences are GTSNPN and SVGIG (reference sequence). The full variable domain, its missing parts supplied by reference TRBV30 and TRBJ1-2, is SQTIHQWPATLVQPVGSPLSLECTVEGTSNPNLYWYRQAAGRGLQLLFYSVGIGQISSEVPQNLSASRPQDRQFILSSKKLLLSDSGFYLCAWSASVMGGYTFGSGTRLTVV.

The chain employs TRBV5-1 and TRBJ2-1; TRBD2 agrees at 9 bases. The CDR3 has 17 residues. With 1 base clipped from V and 0 bases from J, the junction kept 5 bases outside the gene matches. Germline CDR1 is SGHRS and CDR2 is YFSETQ. The CDR3, as DNA: TGCGCCAGCAGCTTGTATAGCGGGGGCAACTCCTACAATGAGCAGTTCTTC. This encodes CASSLYSGGNSYNEQFF.

V and J are TRBV3-1 and TRBJ2-1; 10 bases line up with TRBD1. The CDR3 loop spans 12 amino acids. Unmatched junction bases numbered 4, after V lost 6 bases and J lost 11 bases. Germline CDR1 and CDR2: LGHDT and YNNKEL (reference sequence). Here the CDR3 DNA reads TGTGCCAGCAGGGAGACAGGGGGCAAGCAGTTCTTC. It specifies CASRETGGKQFF.

V gene TRBV6-2 or TRBV6-3 combines with J gene TRBJ2-4; 7 bases match TRBD1. With the DNA end fitting TRBJ2-7 better, the J assignment may be wrong. This CDR3 contains 14 residues. CDR1 MNHEY and CDR2 SVGEGT come from the germline V gene. As DNA, the CDR3 is TGTGCCAGCAGTCTAACAGGGGAACAGCGCGAGCAGTACTTC. The encoded protein is CASSLTGEQREQYF.

This clonotype was seen just once. The chain recombines TRBV9 with TRBJ1-1; D remains unclear. Trimming stripped 0 bases from V and 0 bases from J, with 3 bases between. Germline assignment: CDR1 SGDLS and CDR2 YYNGEE. The CDR3 runs to 13 residues. The CDR3 DNA follows: TGTGCCAGCAGCGTAGGCATGAACACTGAAGCTTTCTTT. Protein product: CASSVGMNTEAFF.

This clonotype has a handful of counts. The rearrangement links TRBV7-9 to TRBJ2-4, with TRBD1 identical over 7 bases. Near its end, the DNA agrees better with TRBJ2-7, so the J call may be wrong. Per germline, CDR1 SEHNR and CDR2 FQNEAQ (reference sequence). The CDR3 is 16 amino acids. The CDR3 protein is CASSYVGTANSYEQYF. CDR3 bases: TGTGCCAGCAGCTATGTGGGGACAGCGAATTCCTACGAGCAGTACTTC.

As DNA, the CDR3 is TGCAGCGTTGAAATTCGATCCAGGGCCCACTCCTACGAGCAGTACTTC. This gives the protein CSVEIRSRAHSYEQYF. The chain is built from TRBV29-1 and TRBJ2-7; the D gene is possibly TRBD1 (5 bases). The ends were cut back, 2 bases at V and 0 bases at J, with 17 bases in the middle. The length of the CDR3 is 16 residues. Germline assignment: CDR1 SQVTM and CDR2 ANQGSEA.

This clonotype was counted a few times. The rearrangement uses TRBV4-1 and TRBJ2-4, with no clear D. Germline V CDR1 and CDR2: MGHRA, YSYEKL. The CDR3 runs to 13 residues. V was cut by 2 bases and J by 5 bases, with 7 bases left in between. CDR3 residues: CASSQTSENIQYF. CDR3 coding DNA: TGCGCCAGCAGCCAAACTTCAGAAAACATTCAGTACTTC.

The rearrangement links TRBV29-1 to TRBJ1-1, with 8 bases identical to TRBD1. The trim removed 5 bases at V and 2 bases at J, leaving 4 bases unmatched. This CDR3 has 13 residues. The V gene's germline CDR1 is SQVTM and CDR2 ANQGSEA. The CDR3 DNA follows: TGCAGCGTTATGACAGGGGCTAACACTGAAGCTTTCTTT. Protein sequence: CSVMTGANTEAFF.

This clonotype was detected ten times or more. The chain has TRBV6-1 and TRBJ2-1, with TRBD1 identical over 9 bases. After removal of 4 bases from V and 4 bases from J, the junction contained 5 bases not matched to a gene. Germline CDR1 reads MNHNS; CDR2 reads SASEGT. This CDR3 comprises 15 residues. The CDR3: CASSVGQGRYNEQFF. The CDR3 bases are TGTGCCAGCAGTGTGGGACAGGGACGGTACAATGAGCAGTTCTTC.

This clonotype was counted only a few times. This chain connects TRBV20-1 to TRBJ2-1, with TRBD1 matching over 11 bases. Germline V gene sequence: CDR1 DFQATT, CDR2 SNEGSKA (reference sequence). This CDR3 region has 14 residues. V was pared by 6 bases and J by 3 bases, with 4 bases of the junction left unmatched. CDR3 in amino acids: CSARDRGGYNEQFF. As DNA, the CDR3 is TGCAGTGCACGGGACAGGGGGGGCTACAATGAGCAGTTCTTC.

This clonotype came up a few times. The chain couples TRBV29-1 to TRBJ2-5; D possibly corresponds to TRBD1 (6 bases). V was cut by 2 bases and J by 7 bases, with 14 bases left in between. Germline V lookup: CDR1 SQVTM, CDR2 ANQGSEA. The CDR3 totals 13 residues. In DNA form, the CDR3 reads TGCAGCGTTGAACCCAGGGGAGTTGGGACCCAGTACTTC. Translated: CSVEPRGVGTQYF.